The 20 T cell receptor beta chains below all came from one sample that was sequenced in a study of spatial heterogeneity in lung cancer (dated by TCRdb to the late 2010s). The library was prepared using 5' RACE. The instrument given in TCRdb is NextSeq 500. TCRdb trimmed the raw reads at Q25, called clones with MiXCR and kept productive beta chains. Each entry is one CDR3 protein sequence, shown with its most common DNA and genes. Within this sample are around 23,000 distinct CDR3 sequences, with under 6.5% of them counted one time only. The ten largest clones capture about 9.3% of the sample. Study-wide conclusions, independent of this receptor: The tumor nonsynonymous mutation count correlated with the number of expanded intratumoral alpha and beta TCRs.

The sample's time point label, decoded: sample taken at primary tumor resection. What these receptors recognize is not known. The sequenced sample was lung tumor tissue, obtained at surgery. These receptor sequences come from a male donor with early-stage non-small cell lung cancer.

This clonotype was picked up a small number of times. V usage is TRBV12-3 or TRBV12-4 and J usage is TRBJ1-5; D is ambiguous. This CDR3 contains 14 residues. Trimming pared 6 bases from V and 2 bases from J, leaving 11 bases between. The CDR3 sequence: CASSLDPGNQPQHF. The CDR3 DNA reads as TGTGCCAGCAGCCTTGACCCGGGCAATCAGCCCCAGCATTTT.

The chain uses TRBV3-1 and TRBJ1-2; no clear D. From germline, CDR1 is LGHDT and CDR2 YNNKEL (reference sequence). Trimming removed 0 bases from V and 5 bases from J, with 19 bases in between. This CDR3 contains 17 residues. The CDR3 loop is CASSQDVASHQRYGYTF. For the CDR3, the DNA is TGTGCCAGCAGCCAAGATGTGGCCAGCCATCAGAGGTATGGCTACACCTTC.

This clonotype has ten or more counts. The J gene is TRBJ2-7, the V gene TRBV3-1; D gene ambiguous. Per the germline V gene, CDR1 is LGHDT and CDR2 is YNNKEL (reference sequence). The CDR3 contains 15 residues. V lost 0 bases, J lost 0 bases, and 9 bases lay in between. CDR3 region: CASSQEVSSSYEQYF. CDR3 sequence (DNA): TGTGCCAGCAGCCAAGAAGTCTCCAGCTCCTACGAGCAGTACTTC.

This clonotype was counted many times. CDR3 protein: CASSAGLLAGGEDTQYF. The DNA for the CDR3 is TGCGCCAGCAGCGCCGGACTGCTAGCGGGGGGAGAAGATACGCAGTATTTT. The chain uses TRBV5-1 and TRBJ2-3; 11 positions agree with TRBD2. Losses at the gene ends were 4 bases for V and 5 bases for J; bases not matched to a gene: 12. Germline assignment: CDR1 SGHRS and CDR2 YFSETQ. The CDR3 is 17 amino acids.

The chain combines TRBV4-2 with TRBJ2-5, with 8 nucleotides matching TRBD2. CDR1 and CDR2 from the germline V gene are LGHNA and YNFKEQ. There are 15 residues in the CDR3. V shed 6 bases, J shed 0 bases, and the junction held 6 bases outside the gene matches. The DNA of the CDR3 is TGTGCCAGCAGACTAGCGGCGGGAAACCAAGAGACCCAGTACTTC. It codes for CASRLAAGNQETQYF.

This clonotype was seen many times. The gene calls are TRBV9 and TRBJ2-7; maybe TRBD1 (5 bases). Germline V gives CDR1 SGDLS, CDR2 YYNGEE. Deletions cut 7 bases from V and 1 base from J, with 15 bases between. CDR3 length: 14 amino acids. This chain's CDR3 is CASRQGTHSYEQYF. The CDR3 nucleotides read TGTGCCAGCCGGCAGGGAACCCATTCCTACGAGCAGTACTTC.

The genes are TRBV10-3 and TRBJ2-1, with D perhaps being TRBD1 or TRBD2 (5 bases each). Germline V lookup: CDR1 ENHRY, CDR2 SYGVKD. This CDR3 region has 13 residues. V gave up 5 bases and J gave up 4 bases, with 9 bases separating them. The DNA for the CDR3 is TGTGCCATCAGTAGGGACCAATACAATGAGCAGTTCTTC. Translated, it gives CAISRDQYNEQFF.

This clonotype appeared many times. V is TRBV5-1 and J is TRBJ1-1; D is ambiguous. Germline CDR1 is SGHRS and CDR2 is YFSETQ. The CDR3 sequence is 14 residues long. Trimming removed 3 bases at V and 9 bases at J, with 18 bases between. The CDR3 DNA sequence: TGCGCCAGCAGCTGGACCCCTGAGGTGAAGCAAGCTTTCTTT. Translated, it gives CASSWTPEVKQAFF.

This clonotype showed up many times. CDR3 sequence reads: CASSEYVGSPLHF. DNA of the CDR3: TGTGCCAGCAGTGAATATGTAGGTTCACCCCTCCACTTT. This sequence joins TRBV25-1 and TRBJ1-6; D is unresolved. Trimming shortened V by 0 bases and J by 9 bases, and 6 bases separated the two germline ends. Germline V gene sequence: CDR1 MGHDK, CDR2 SYGVNS. The CDR3 contains 13 residues.

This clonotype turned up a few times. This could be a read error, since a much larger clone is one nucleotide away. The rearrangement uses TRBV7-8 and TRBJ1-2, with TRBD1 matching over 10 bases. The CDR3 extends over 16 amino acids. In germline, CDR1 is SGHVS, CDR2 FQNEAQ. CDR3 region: CVSSPRTGGPFYGYTF. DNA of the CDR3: TGTGTCAGCAGCCCCCGGACAGGGGGTCCCTTCTATGGCTACACCTTC.

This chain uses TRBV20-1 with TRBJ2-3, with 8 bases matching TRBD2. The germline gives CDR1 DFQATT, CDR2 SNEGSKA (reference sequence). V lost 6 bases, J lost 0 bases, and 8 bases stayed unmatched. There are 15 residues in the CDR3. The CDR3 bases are TGCAGTGCCCCCGACCGGGGGGGGAGCACAGATACGCAGTATTTT. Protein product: CSAPDRGGSTDTQYF.

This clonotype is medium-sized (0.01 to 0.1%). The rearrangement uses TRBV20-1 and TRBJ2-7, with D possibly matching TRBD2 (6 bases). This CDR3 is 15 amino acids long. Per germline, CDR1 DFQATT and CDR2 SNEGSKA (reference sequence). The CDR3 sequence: CSANPPGLLGGEQYF. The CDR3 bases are TGCAGCGCCAACCCCCCGGGACTCCTGGGGGGAGAGCAGTACTTC.

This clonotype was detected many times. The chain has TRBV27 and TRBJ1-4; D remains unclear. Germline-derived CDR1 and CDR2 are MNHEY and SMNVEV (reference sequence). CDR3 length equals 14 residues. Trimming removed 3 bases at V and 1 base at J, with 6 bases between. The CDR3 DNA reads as TGTGCCAGCAGTTTTTCACGAACTAATGAAAAACTGTTTTTT. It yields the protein CASSFSRTNEKLFF. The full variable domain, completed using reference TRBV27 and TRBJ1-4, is EAQVTQNPRYLITVTGKKLTVTCSQNMNHEYMSWYRQDPGLGLRQIYYSMNVEVTDKGDVPEGYKVSRKEKRNFPLILESPSPNQTSLYFCASSFSRTNEKLFFGSGTQLSVL.

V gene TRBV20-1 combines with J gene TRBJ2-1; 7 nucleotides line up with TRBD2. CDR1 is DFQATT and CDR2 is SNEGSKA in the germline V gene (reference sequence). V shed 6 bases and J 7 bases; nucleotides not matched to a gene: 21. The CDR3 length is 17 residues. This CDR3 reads CSAPGRDPSFGGNEQFF. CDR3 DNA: TGCAGTGCCCCGGGGAGGGACCCCTCATTTGGGGGAAATGAGCAGTTCTTC.

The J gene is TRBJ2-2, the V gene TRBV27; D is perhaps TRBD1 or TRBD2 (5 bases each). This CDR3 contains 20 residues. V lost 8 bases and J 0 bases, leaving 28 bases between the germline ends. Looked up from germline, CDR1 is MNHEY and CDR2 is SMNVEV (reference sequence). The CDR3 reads CASARYRGDSFFSNTGELFF. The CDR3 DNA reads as TGTGCCAGCGCTCGCTACCGGGGAGACAGTTTTTTTTCGAACACCGGGGAGCTGTTTTTT.

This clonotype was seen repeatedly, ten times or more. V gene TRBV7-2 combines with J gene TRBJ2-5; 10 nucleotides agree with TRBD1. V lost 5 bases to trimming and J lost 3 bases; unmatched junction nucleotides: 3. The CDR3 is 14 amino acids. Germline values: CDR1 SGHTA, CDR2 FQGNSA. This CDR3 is CASSPGQGEETQYF. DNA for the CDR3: TGTGCCAGCAGCCCAGGACAGGGGGAAGAGACCCAGTACTTC.

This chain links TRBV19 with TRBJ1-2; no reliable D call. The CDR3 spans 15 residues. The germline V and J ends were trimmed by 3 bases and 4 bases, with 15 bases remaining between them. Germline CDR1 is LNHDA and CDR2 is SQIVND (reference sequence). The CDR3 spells CASSMTPPDRYGYTF. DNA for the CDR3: TGTGCCAGTAGTATGACCCCCCCTGACCGCTATGGCTACACCTTC.

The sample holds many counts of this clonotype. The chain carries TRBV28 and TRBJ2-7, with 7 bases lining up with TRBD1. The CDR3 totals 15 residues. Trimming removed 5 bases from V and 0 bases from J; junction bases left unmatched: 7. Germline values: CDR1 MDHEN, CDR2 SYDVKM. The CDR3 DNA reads TGTGCCAGCAGTCTGCCAACAGGGGCCTCCTACGAGCAGTACTTC. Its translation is CASSLPTGASYEQYF.

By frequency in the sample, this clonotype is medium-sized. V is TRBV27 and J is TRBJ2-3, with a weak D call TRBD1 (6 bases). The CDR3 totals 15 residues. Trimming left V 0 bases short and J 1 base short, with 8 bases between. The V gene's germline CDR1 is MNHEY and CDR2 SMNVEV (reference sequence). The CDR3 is CASSLSWTGTDTQYF. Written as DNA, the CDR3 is TGTGCCAGCAGTTTATCGTGGACAGGCACAGATACGCAGTATTTT.

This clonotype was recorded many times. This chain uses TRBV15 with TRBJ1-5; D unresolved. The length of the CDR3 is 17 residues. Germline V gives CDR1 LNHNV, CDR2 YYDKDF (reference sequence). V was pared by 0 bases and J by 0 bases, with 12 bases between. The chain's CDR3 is CATSRDPAGDSNQPQHF. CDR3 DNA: TGTGCCACCAGCAGAGATCCCGCCGGGGATAGCAATCAGCCCCAGCATTTT.